Sequencing of this T cell receptor beta chain was carried out in a study of OX40 agonist ivuxolimab in advanced cancers. The table came from immunoSEQ multiplex PCR; TCRdb's copy has only in-frame clones and leaves some out. The repertoire holds approximately 82,000 clones, with 80% to 90% as singletons. Germline-derived CDR1 and CDR2 are SGHRS and YFSETQ. V was clipped by 0 bases and J by 3 bases, with 9 bases between them. The CDR3 has 14 residues. Sequences were derived from CD4+ or CD8+ T cells sorted from blood, sampled in a trial of the OX40 agonist ivuxolimab. The chain is built from TRBV5-1 and TRBJ2-5; D possibly matches TRBD1 or TRBD2 (5 bases each). The TCR originated in an adult with an advanced solid tumor such as melanoma, head and neck, liver or kidney cancer. The CDR3 sequence is CASSLEGREETQYF. The CDR3 bases are TGCGCCAGCAGCTTGGAGGGACGGGAAGAGACCCAGTACTTC.